Listed below are T cell receptor beta chains from one sample, sequenced in a study of response to subunit inactivated influenza vaccine. Using its own MiXCR run on the RT-PCR reads, TCRdb lists one record per CDR3 protein. Of fewer than 800,000 distinct CDR3 sequences in the sample, around 14% were seen once. The material sequenced was PBMCs from blood, taken 11 to 12 days after vaccination. All receptors derive from a man in his fifties or sixties who received an inactivated influenza vaccine. CDR3s include the opening cysteine and the closing phenylalanine or tryptophan. Clone size, where shown, is once, few, many, or a class for clones that have expanded.

size: few
V: TRBV6-5
J: TRBJ2-7
CDR3: CASSYFQGAGEQYF

size: few
V: TRBV28
J: TRBJ2-5
CDR3: CASSFTRRDNLDQETQYF

size: few
V: TRBV15
J: TRBJ2-1
CDR3: CATSRGGGGIGNEQFF

size: few
V: TRBV5-1
J: TRBJ2-2
CDR3: CASSLATGLDTGELFF

size: many
V: TRBV2
J: TRBJ1-2
CDR3: CASSEQAGGLPNYGYTF

size: few
V: TRBV20-1
J: TRBJ2-7
CDR3: CSARDTGRSIEQYF

size: .
V: TRBV5-1
J: TRBJ1-2
CDR3: CASSLADGANYGYTF

size: once
V: TRBV29-1
J: TRBJ2-2
CDR3: CSVTENTGELFF

size: .
V: TRBV29-1
J: TRBJ2-7
CDR3: CSVGGQASYEQYF

size: .
V: TRBV5-5
J: TRBJ2-7
CDR3: CASSPQGALNSFYEQYF

size: .
V: TRBV6-2/TRBV6-3
J: TRBJ2-1
CDR3: CASRSSGRRNEQFF

size: .
V: TRBV29-1
J: TRBJ2-1
CDR3: CSVVGGYGRDRNEQFF

size: few
V: TRBV9
J: TRBJ2-7
CDR3: CASSVGTGLSYEQYF

size: .
V: TRBV20-1
J: TRBJ2-7
CDR3: CSARDLLTGGIPQYF

size: .
V: TRBV7-8
J: TRBJ2-2
CDR3: CASSPAGSWAGELFF

size: .
V: TRBV20-1
J: TRBJ2-4
CDR3: CSARPGTATKNIQYF

size: .
V: TRBV4-3
J: TRBJ2-3
CDR3: CASSQYPPLGTDTQYF

size: many
V: TRBV29-1
J: TRBJ2-3
CDR3: CSVEDRIPRDSVTDTQYF

size: few
V: TRBV4-1
J: TRBJ1-6
CDR3: CASSQGRGRSPLHF

size: .
V: TRBV28
J: TRBJ2-7
CDR3: CASRGAYEQYF

size: .
V: TRBV6-2/TRBV6-3
J: TRBJ1-5
CDR3: CASNSRQGNQPQHF

size: .
V: TRBV6-1
J: TRBJ1-1
CDR3: CASSEGWDTEAFF

size: .
V: TRBV7-9
J: TRBJ1-1
CDR3: CASSSTGGGNTEAFF

size: .
V: TRBV12-3/TRBV12-4
J: TRBJ2-1
CDR3: CASSLRIGAYNEQFF

size: few
V: TRBV29-1
J: TRBJ2-3
CDR3: CSVGGATGPQRADTQYF

size: few
V: TRBV11-1
J: TRBJ2-5
CDR3: CASSLAGEKTQYF

size: .
V: TRBV10-3
J: TRBJ2-7
CDR3: CAISRTGSYEQYF

size: .
V: TRBV4-2
J: TRBJ2-7
CDR3: CASSQNAEQYF

size: many
V: TRBV7-2
J: TRBJ1-1
CDR3: CASSFGQGVTEAFF